The clone carrying this TCR beta chain was found once. This entry belongs to a study of blood T cell repertoires in COVID-19. Generated by immunoSEQ multiplex PCR, the TCRdb table keeps only in-frame clones and is missing some. The table includes fewer than 200,000 clones, about 87% detected once. CDR3 length equals 19 residues. Trimming removed 3 bases from V and 2 bases from J; junction bases left unmatched: 17. Germline CDR1 is SEHNR and CDR2 is FQNEAQ (reference sequence). The sample taken for sequencing was peripheral blood. This sequence originates from a man aged 55 to 69 with acute or convalescent COVID-19. V and J are TRBV7-9 and TRBJ2-3; TRBD1 matches at 7 bases. As DNA, the CDR3 is TGTGCCAGCAGCTTCCCACGACGAGGGGGCGAAGGTTACACAGATACGCAGTATTTT. Residues: CASSFPRRGGEGYTDTQYF.